The present T cell receptor (beta chain) was sequenced within a study of CD8 T cells in ankylosing spondylitis. Each CDR3 protein gets one entry after TCRdb re-called the 5' RACE reads with MiXCR. The data contain 200,000 to 250,000 distinct CDR3 sequences, approximately 16% of them seen just once; the ten biggest clones take up 42%. V was clipped by 10 bases and J by 6 bases, with 13 bases between them. The CDR3 covers 11 residues. This clonotype came up many times. The antigen is unknown. Study findings and constraints: Within peripheral blood, clones linked to disease were CD8+ and relatively rare. Seemingly characteristic of ankylosing spondylitis blood was a TCR beta motif consisting of several highly homologous variants.

Specimen: blood, either unsorted or a sorted T cell fraction (not recorded which). The TCR sequence derives from a male donor with ankylosing spondylitis. The chain carries TRBV12-3 or TRBV12-4 and TRBJ2-7; unclear D gene. This CDR3 reads CANTMMCEQYF. The CDR3, as DNA: TGTGCCAATACAATGATGTGCGAGCAGTACTTC.